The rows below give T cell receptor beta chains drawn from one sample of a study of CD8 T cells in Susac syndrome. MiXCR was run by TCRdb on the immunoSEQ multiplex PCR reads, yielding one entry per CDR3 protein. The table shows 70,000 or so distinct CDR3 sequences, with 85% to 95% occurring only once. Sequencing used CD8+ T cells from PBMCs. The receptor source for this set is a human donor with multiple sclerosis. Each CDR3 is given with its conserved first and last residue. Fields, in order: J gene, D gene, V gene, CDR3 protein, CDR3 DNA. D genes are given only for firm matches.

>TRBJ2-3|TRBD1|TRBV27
CASSQGGTDTQYF
TGTGCCAGCAGTCAGGGGGGCACAGATACGCAGTATTTT
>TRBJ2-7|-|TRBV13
CASSWNRVPYEQYF
TGTGCCAGCAGCTGGAACAGGGTGCCCTACGAGCAGTACTTC
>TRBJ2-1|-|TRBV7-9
CASSLMGQTDNEQFF
TGTGCCAGCAGCTTGATGGGCCAGACAGACAATGAGCAGTTCTTC
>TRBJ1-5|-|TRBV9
CASSVSENQPQHF
TGTGCCAGCAGCGTGAGTGAGAATCAGCCCCAGCATTTT
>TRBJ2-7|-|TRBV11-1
CASSAGTLEQYF
TGTGCCAGCAGCGCCGGGACCCTCGAGCAGTACTTC
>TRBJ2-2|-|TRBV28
CASRPVQGATGELFF
TGTGCCAGCAGACCCGTACAGGGCGCCACCGGGGAGCTGTTTTTT
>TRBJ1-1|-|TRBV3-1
CASRSGASNTEAFF
TGTGCCAGCAGGTCGGGGGCCTCGAACACTGAAGCTTTCTTT
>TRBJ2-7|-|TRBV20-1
CSASGQISYEQYF
TGCAGTGCTAGTGGACAGATTAGCTACGAGCAGTACTTC
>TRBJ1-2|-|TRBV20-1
CSAGVGPQDVSGYTF
TGCAGTGCTGGCGTCGGACCCCAGGACGTTAGTGGCTACACCTTC
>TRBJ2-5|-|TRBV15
CATSPDSEETQYF
TGTGCCACCAGCCCCGACAGCGAAGAGACCCAGTACTTC